Listed below are T cell receptor beta chains from one sample, sequenced in a study of T cells in Graves' hyperthyroidism and ophthalmopathy. TCRdb itself ran the multiplex PCR reads through MiXCR, one entry per CDR3 protein. The data show 550,000 to 700,000 distinct CDR3 sequences, 46% seen once. Sequencing was done on a sample of peripheral blood or thyroid tissue (not recorded which). Receptors were obtained from an adult woman with Graves' disease, either hyperthyroidism or ophthalmopathy (not recorded which). CDR3s include the opening cysteine and the closing phenylalanine or tryptophan. A D gene is named only where the DNA matches it firmly. Clone size appears in some rows only: once, few, many, or a class for an expanded clone.

D: NA
size: many
V: TRBV13
J: TRBJ2-7
CDR3: CASSLGTTDPRQYF
DNA: TGTGCCAGCAGCTTAGGCACTACGGACCCAAGGCAGTACTTC

D: NA
size: many
V: TRBV10-3
J: TRBJ2-7
CDR3: CAISEDTGVYEQYF
DNA: TGTGCCATCAGTGAGGATACGGGAGTGTACGAGCAGTACTTC

D: NA
size: many
V: TRBV20-1
J: TRBJ2-7
CDR3: CSARVDLYEQYF
DNA: TGCAGTGCTAGAGTCGACCTCTACGAGCAGTACTTC

D: NA
size: few
V: TRBV10-3
J: TRBJ1-1
CDR3: CAISESWTEAFF
DNA: TGTGCCATCAGTGAGTCTTGGACAGAAGCTTTCTTT

D: NA
size: NA
V: TRBV12-3/TRBV12-4
J: TRBJ1-2
CDR3: CASSEDSYTF
DNA: TGTGCCAGCAGCGAAGACAGCTACACCTTC

D: NA
size: NA
V: TRBV19
J: TRBJ2-6
CDR3: CASSLRGEF
DNA: TGTGCCAGTAGTCTCCGAGGGGAGTTC

D: NA
size: NA
V: TRBV20-1
J: TRBJ2-7
CDR3: CSARDRGARVRTSYEQYF
DNA: TGCAGTGCTAGAGATCGGGGGGCCCGTGTCCGCACCTCCTACGAGCAGTACTTC

D: TRBD2
size: NA
V: TRBV15
J: TRBJ2-6
CDR3: CATSGEMTSGRSGANVLTF
DNA: TGTGCCACCAGCGGCGAAATGACTAGCGGGAGATCCGGGGCCAACGTCCTGACTTTC

D: NA
size: many
V: TRBV27
J: TRBJ1-2
CDR3: CASSLSMSGYGYTF
DNA: TGTGCCAGCAGTTTATCGATGAGTGGCTATGGCTACACCTTC

D: NA
size: NA
V: TRBV20-1
J: TRBJ2-5
CDR3: CSAAGADQETQYF
DNA: TGCAGTGCCGCCGGGGCGGACCAAGAGACCCAGTACTTC

D: NA
size: NA
V: TRBV4-1
J: TRBJ2-7
CDR3: CASSQKATLGGTATYEQYF
DNA: TGCGCCAGCAGTCAAAAGGCAACCCTAGGGGGGACAGCTACCTACGAGCAGTACTTC

D: TRBD1
size: NA
V: TRBV19
J: TRBJ1-5
CDR3: CASTSMGVRGLSNQPQHF
DNA: TGTGCCAGTACCTCGATGGGGGTAAGGGGGCTAAGCAATCAGCCCCAGCATTTT

D: TRBD1
size: few
V: TRBV11-2
J: TRBJ1-2
CDR3: CASSSSVGQGYGYTF
DNA: TGTGCCAGCAGCTCTTCCGTAGGACAGGGTTATGGCTACACCTTC

D: NA
size: NA
V: TRBV19
J: TRBJ1-1
CDR3: CASSIVGGLSTEASF
DNA: TGTGCCAGTAGTATAGTCGGGGGCTTGAGCACTGAAGCTTCCTTT

D: TRBD1
size: NA
V: TRBV4-1
J: TRBJ1-4
CDR3: CASSQAPRTGDEKLFF
DNA: TGCGCCAGCAGCCAAGCCCCCCGGACAGGGGATGAAAAACTGTTTTTT

D: NA
size: NA
V: TRBV19
J: TRBJ2-6
CDR3: CASILDGLTF
DNA: TGTGCCAGTATCCTGGACGGCTTGACTTTC